Each of the 7 T cell receptor beta chains below was sequenced from the same sample in a study of T-cell reconstitution after alpha-beta-depleted transplantation in children. Construction of the TCRbeta library involved unique molecular identifiers. TCRdb analysed the PCR reads with MiXCR anew, one entry per CDR3 protein. There are about 92,000 distinct CDR3 sequences in the sample; 10% to 15% occur only once, and around 13% lies in the top ten. The sample in question was PBMCs from the stem cell graft donor, obtained from the stem cell graft. The receptor source for this set is a human donor who donated a stem cell graft to a child with inherited bone marrow failure.

This clonotype was counted ten times or more. V and J are TRBV5-1 and TRBJ1-1, with D possibly being TRBD1 (6 bases). V lost 5 bases and J lost 1, with 9 bases in between. Looked up from germline, CDR1 is SGHRS and CDR2 is YFSETQ. This CDR3 contains 13 residues. The chain's CDR3 is CASREQGNTEAFF. The CDR3 DNA reads TGCGCCAGCAGAGAACAGGGGAACACTGAAGCTTTCTTT. The full variable domain, rest sourced from reference TRBV5-1 and TRBJ1-1, is KAGVTQTPRYLIKTRGQQVTLSCSPISGHRSVSWYQQTPGQGLQFLFEYFSETQRNKGNFPGRFSGRQFSNSRSEMNVSTLELGDSALYLCASREQGNTEAFFGQGTRLTVV.

In this sample, this clonotype turned up many times. This sequence joins TRBV29-1 and TRBJ1-2; D not resolved. This CDR3 is 9 amino acids long. Deletions cut 4 bases from V and 5 bases from J, with 2 bases between. CDR1 is SQVTM and CDR2 is ANQGSEA in the germline V gene. The CDR3 DNA sequence: TGCAGCGTTGCTTATGGCTACACCTTC. It is translated as CSVAYGYTF. Using reference TRBV29-1 and TRBJ1-2 for the parts outside the CDR3, the full variable domain is SAVISQKPSRDICQRGTSLTIQCQVDSQVTMMFWYRQQPGQSLTLIATANQGSEATYESGFVIDKFPISRPNLTFSTLTVSNMSPEDSSIYLCSVAYGYTFGSGTRLTVV.

In its sample, this clonotype was seen many times. The chain combines TRBV29-1 with TRBJ2-5, with D tentatively TRBD2 (5 bases). CDR1 is SQVTM and CDR2 is ANQGSEA in the germline V gene. The ends were cut back, 4 bases at V and 1 base at J, with 7 bases in the middle. The CDR3 runs to 12 residues. The CDR3 loop reads CSVGLAQETQYF. CDR3 nucleotide sequence: TGCAGCGTTGGCCTAGCCCAAGAGACCCAGTACTTC. Together with reference TRBV29-1 and TRBJ2-5, the CDR3 gives the full variable domain: SAVISQKPSRDICQRGTSLTIQCQVDSQVTMMFWYRQQPGQSLTLIATANQGSEATYESGFVIDKFPISRPNLTFSTLTVSNMSPEDSSIYLCSVGLAQETQYFGPGTRLLVL.

Ten or more counts support this clonotype. The chain is built from TRBV5-1 and TRBJ2-1; TRBD1 matches 7 bases. The V gene's germline CDR1 is SGHRS and CDR2 YFSETQ. There are 15 residues in the CDR3. V shed 3 bases, J shed 5 bases, and the junction held 8 bases outside the gene matches. This CDR3 reads CASSSRDSSNNEQFF. The CDR3 DNA reads TGCGCCAGCAGCTCCCGGGACAGCTCTAACAATGAGCAGTTCTTC.

This clonotype has at least ten counts. The junction departs from the called germline gene at one end, perhaps through a read error. The V and J genes are TRBV20-1 and TRBJ1-1, with a possible D match to TRBD1 (5 bases). The length of the CDR3 is 13 residues. Germline V lookup: CDR1 DFQATT, CDR2 SNEGSKA (reference sequence). For the CDR3, the DNA is TGCAGTGCTAAGGAGACAGTGAACACTGAACCTTTCTTT. Translated, it gives CSAKETVNTEPFF.

This clonotype was counted once. The rearrangement links TRBV7-8 to TRBJ2-7; 8 nucleotides align to TRBD1. V was clipped by 3 bases and J by 2 bases; unmatched bases: 6. This CDR3 comprises 15 residues. Germline V gene data show CDR1 as SGHVS and CDR2 as FQNEAQ. CDR3 residues: CASSFARTGTYEQYF. The CDR3 coding sequence is TGTGCCAGCAGCTTCGCCCGGACAGGGACCTACGAGCAGTACTTC. Together with reference TRBV7-8 and TRBJ2-7, the CDR3 gives the full variable domain: GAGVSQSPRYKVAKRGQDVALRCDPISGHVSLFWYQQALGQGPEFLTYFQNEAQLDKSGLPSDRFFAERPEGSVSTLKIQRTQQEDSAVYLCASSFARTGTYEQYFGPGTRLTVT.

This clonotype has at least ten counts. The rearrangement uses TRBV5-1 and TRBJ2-5; TRBD2 matches 8 bases. Germline CDR1 is SGHRS and CDR2 is YFSETQ. V was clipped by 4 bases and J by 5 bases; unmatched bases: 7. The length of the CDR3 is 14 residues. This CDR3 reads CASSHGGAVETQYF. CDR3 nucleotide sequence: TGCGCCAGCAGCCACGGGGGGGCCGTTGAGACCCAGTACTTC.